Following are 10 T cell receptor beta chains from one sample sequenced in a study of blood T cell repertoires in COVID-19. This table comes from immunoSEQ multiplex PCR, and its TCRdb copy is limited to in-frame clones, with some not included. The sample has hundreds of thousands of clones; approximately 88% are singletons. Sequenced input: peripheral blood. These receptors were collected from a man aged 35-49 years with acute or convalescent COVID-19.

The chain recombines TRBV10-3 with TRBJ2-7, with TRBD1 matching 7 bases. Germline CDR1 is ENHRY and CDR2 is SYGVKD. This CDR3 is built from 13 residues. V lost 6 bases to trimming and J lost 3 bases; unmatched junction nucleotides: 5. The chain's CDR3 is CAISGTEYYEQYF. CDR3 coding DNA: TGTGCCATCAGCGGGACAGAGTACTACGAGCAGTACTTC.

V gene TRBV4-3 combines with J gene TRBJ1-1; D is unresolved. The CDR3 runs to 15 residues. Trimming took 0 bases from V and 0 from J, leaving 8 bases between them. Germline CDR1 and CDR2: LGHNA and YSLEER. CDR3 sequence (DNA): TGCGCCAGCAGCCAAGATAGGGAGCTGAACACTGAAGCTTTCTTT. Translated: CASSQDRELNTEAFF.

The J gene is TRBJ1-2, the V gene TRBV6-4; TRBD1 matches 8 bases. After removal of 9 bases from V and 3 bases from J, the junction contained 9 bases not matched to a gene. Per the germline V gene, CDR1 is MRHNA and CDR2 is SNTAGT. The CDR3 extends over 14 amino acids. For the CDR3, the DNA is TGTGCCAGTGAACCTCGGACAGGGTACTATGGCTACACCTTC. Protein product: CASEPRTGYYGYTF.

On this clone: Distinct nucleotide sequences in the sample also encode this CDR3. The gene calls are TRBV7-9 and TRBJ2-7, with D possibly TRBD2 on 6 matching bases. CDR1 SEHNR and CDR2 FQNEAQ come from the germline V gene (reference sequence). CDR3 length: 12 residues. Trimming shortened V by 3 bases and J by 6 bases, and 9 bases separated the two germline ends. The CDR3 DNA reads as TGTGCCAGCAGCTTGGAGGGGCCCGAGCAGTACTTC. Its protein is CASSLEGPEQYF.

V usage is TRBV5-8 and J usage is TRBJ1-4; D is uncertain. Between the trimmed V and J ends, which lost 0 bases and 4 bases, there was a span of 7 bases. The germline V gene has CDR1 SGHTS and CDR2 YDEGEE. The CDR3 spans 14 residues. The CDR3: CASSLGPSNEKLFF. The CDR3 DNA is TGTGCCAGCAGCTTGGGTCCGAGTAATGAAAAACTGTTTTTT.

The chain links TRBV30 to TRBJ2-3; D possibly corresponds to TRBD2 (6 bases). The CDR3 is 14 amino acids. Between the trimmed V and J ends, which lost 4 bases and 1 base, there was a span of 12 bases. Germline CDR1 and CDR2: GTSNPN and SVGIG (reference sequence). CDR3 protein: CAWNMRRGTDTQYF. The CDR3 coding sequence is TGTGCCTGGAACATGAGGAGGGGCACAGATACGCAGTATTTT.

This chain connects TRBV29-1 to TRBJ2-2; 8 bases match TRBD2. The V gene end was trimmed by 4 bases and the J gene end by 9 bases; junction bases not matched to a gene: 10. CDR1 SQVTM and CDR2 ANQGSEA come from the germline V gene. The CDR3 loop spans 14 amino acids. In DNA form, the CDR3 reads TGCAGCGTTGCGGGGGGGCAGAGGGGCAGGGAGCTGTTTTTT. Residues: CSVAGGQRGRELFF.

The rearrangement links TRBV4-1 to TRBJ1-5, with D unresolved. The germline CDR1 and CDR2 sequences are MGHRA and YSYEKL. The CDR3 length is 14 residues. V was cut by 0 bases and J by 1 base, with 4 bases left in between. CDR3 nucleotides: TGCGCCAGCAGCCAAGACGGGAGCAATCAGCCCCAGCATTTT. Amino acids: CASSQDGSNQPQHF.

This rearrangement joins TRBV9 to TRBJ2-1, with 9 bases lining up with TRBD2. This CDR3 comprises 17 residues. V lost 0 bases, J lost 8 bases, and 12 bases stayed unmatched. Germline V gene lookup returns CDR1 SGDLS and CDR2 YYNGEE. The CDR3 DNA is TGTGCCAGCAGCGTAGTTTCTAGCGGGGCTCTTTGGGATGAGCAGTTCTTC. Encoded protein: CASSVVSSGALWDEQFF.

CDR3 protein: CASSLNSGVGELFF. The CDR3 bases are TGTGCCAGCAGCTTAAACTCGGGGGTCGGGGAGCTGTTTTTT. V and J are TRBV7-3 and TRBJ2-2; D might be TRBD2 (6 bases). This CDR3 has 14 residues. V was pared by 1 base and J by 7 bases, with 10 bases between. Germline CDR1 SGHTA, CDR2 FQGTGA.